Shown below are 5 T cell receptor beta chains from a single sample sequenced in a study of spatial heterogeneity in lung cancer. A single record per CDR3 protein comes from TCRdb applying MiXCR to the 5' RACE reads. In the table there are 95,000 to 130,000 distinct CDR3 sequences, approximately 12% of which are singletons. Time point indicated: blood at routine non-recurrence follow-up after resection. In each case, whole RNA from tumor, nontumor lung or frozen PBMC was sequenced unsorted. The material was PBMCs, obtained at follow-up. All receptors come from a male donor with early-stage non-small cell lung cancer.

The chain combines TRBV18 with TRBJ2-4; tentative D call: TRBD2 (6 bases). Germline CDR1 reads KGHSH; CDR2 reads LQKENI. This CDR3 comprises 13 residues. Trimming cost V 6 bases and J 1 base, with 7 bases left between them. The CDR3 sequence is CASSRGAKNIQYF. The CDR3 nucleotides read TGTGCCAGCTCCCGGGGGGCCAAAAACATTCAGTACTTC.

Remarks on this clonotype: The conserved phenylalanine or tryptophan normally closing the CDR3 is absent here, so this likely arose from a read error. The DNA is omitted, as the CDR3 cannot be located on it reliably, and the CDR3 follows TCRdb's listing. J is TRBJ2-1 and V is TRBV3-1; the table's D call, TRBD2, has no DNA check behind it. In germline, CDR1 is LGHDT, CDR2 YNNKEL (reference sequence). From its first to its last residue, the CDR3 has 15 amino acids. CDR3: CASSQEIAGGRSKFL.

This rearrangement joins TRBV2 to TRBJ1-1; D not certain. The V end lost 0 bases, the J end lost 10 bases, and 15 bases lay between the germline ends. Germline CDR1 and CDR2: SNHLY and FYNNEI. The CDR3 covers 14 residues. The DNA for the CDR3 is TGTGCCAGCAGTGAAGCGCTTCGTCATATGGCAGCTTTCTTT. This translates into CASSEALRHMAAFF.

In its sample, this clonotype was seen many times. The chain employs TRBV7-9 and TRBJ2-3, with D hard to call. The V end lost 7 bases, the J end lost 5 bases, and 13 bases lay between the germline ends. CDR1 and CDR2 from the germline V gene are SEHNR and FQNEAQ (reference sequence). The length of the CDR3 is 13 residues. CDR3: CASTDSTEDTQYF. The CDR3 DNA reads TGTGCCAGCACCGATAGTACGGAAGATACGCAGTATTTT.

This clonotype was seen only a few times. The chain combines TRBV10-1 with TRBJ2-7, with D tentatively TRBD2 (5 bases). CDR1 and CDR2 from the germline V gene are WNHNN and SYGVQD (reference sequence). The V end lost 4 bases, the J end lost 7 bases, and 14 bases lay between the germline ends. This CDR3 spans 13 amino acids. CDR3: CASSVYTRGEQYF. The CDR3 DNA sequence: TGCGCCAGCAGTGTCTACACAAGAGGGGAGCAGTACTTC.